What follows is one T cell receptor (beta chain) and its context. As yet, its antigen is unknown. The researchers produced TCR beta cDNA from around 500 ng total RNA with a constant-region primer. A slightly modified ARM-PCR protocol with three nested multiplex PCR rounds produced these TCR beta libraries. TCRdb processed the multiplex PCR reads anew with MiXCR; each CDR3 protein has one entry. Among roughly 49,000 distinct CDR3 sequences listed, 55% to 75% were seen once. These data belong to a study of tumor-infiltrating lymphocytes in primary liver carcinoma. The wider study: T1-T3 N0M0 was the stage of the tumors, which were roughly 4.2 to 11 cm across. Notes on the study in general: The difference in top-250-clone fraction between tumors and blood was significant, favoring tumors (p = 0.039).

RNA and DNA were co-extracted from around 20-30 mg of unsorted bulk tissue. Sequences were obtained from liver tumor tissue from sampling region 5. The subset is: tumor region T5, tumor centre. This TCR was sampled from a man in his forties with primary liver carcinoma and hepatitis B virus infection.

The CDR3 region is CASSPIGAINNEQFF. The DNA of the CDR3 is TGCGCCAGCAGCCCCATTGGGGCAATAAACAATGAGCAGTTCTTC. The chain links TRBV5-1 to TRBJ2-1; D is possibly TRBD1 (5 bases). The CDR3 is 15 amino acids. Trimming removed 4 bases from V and 5 bases from J, with 16 bases in between. Germline lookup yields CDR1 SGHRS and CDR2 YFSETQ.